This T cell receptor beta chain originates from a study of T cells in Graves' hyperthyroidism and ophthalmopathy (dated by TCRdb to the late 2010s). In the study overall: Peripheral blood samples were taken at initial diagnosis, before any treatment was given. Prospective prediction of ophthalmopathy was tested in an independent validation cohort consisting of about 20 hyperthyroidism patients and approximately 16 patients who later progressed to ophthalmopathy. For training and testing, the 80 to 100 patients in the discovery cohort were randomly divided in a 7:3 ratio. To identify distinguishing TCR V-J signatures, a discovery cohort of about a hundred patients was used, comprising some 43 with Graves' ophthalmopathy and 57 with stable Graves' hyperthyroidism. Following sampling, methimazole starting at 30 mg daily was given to hyperthyroidism patients, and high-dose intravenous methylprednisolone was given to ophthalmopathy patients. The study also compared thyroid tissue and blood T-cell repertoires from several Graves' hyperthyroidism patients. According to the paper, TCR Vbeta CDR3 sequencing was carried out on approximately 140 peripheral blood samples, which came from over 40 ophthalmopathy, around 75 hyperthyroidism and about 17 progressor patients. What the authors observed across the whole study: In validation, the model predicted progression to ophthalmopathy a median of about 6 months before onset, with about 64% sensitivity and more than 72% specificity. No statistical method was used to fix the sample size in advance, and group allocation was not hidden from the investigators. Most expanded thyroid clonotypes (frequency above 0.001) were also detected in blood, a finding suggesting that blood repertoires may reflect thyroid immune responses. A 13 V-J signature model separated ophthalmopathy from stable hyperthyroidism, with about 88% sensitivity and roughly 84% specificity in cross-validation and 80%/75% in testing.

In its sample, this clonotype was seen many times. Its antigen is unknown. No much larger clone is present one base from it, and per-base qualities are unavailable. Reading the germline V gene gives CDR1 SGHRS and CDR2 YFSETQ. V is pruned by 0 bases and J by 5 bases, leaving 12 bases of the junction without a gene match. The CDR3 numbers 18 residues from cysteine through phenylalanine. Just CDR3 DNA is preserved here, 54 bases in frame from base 1. Stable Graves' hyperthyroidism was defined as no progression to ophthalmopathy during 18 months of follow-up. Hyperthyroidism patients were newly diagnosed, had a disease duration of under 2 months, and were aged 18 to 65 years. Exclusion was applied to patients with uncontrolled infections, other autoimmune diseases, pregnancy or lactation. Diagnoses were established on the basis of clinical symptoms, serum thyroxine and TRAb, thyroid ultrasound, and orbital computed tomography. PBMCs were isolated from roughly 10 ml of fresh peripheral blood by Ficoll-Paque density gradient centrifugation. Trizol reagent was used to extract total RNA, and RNA quality was then checked on an Agilent 2100 Bioanalyzer.

Amplification of TCR beta CDR3 regions was carried out from RNA transcripts. A first-round RT-PCR of the TCR CDR3 used the HTBI primer set with the Qiagen OneStep RT-PCR kit. A second multiplex PCR round built the libraries, followed by size selection and purification. Paired-end sequencing of the libraries was performed with 100 bp reads on an Illumina HiSeq2000. The original pipeline was this. SOAPnuke was used to process the raw data, with reads discarded if the reads contained adapters or uncalled bases, had a mean Phred below 15, or lacked an exact constant-primer or identifier match. High-quality paired reads were merged using COPE v1.2.5, and each unique nucleotide sequence was defined as a clonotype. Clonotypes were aligned to IMGT TRBV, TRBD and TRBJ reference segments using MiTCR v1.1. Only V-J combinations with frequency above 0.0001, covering about 99% of repertoires, were analysed. The TCS score was defined as F50 (clonal expansion) divided by E x V (chaos), with BLOSUM62-based TCRdist calculated between CDR3 peptides within each V-J. Welch's t-statistics and random forest reduced fewer than 550 V-J features to some 14, which were used in a naive Bayes classifier (R e1071). TCRdb handled the public reads itself, with Q25 trimming in fastp and clone calling in MiXCR, and kept productive beta chains. CDR3 protein sequences are deduplicated, and each keeps its most common genes and DNA. TCRdb assigned the V and J calls; the authors' analysis was not used. The sample table records approximately 400,000 distinct CDR3 sequences; approximately 15% of these occur just once. Roughly 8% of the sample lies in the top ten.

The sequence came from a woman younger than 35 with Graves' hyperthyroidism. Sequencing was performed on blood. The rearranged segments are TRBV5-1 and TRBJ2-1, and 9 bases in between align with TRBD2. The encoded CDR3 is CASSLALSAGGAHNEQFF. The base sequence is TGCGCCAGCAGCTTGGCCTTATCAGCGGGGGGCGCCCACAATGAGCAGTTCTTC.